A single sample is the source of the 24 T cell receptor beta chains below, sequenced in a study of CD8+ T cells in alopecia areata. Extraction and reverse transcription of RNA yielded cDNA as the sequencing template. Produced via immunoSEQ multiplex PCR; TCRdb's table is partial and in-frame only. Of some 200,000 clones listed, 56% are singletons. Sequencing was done on a sample of CD8+ T cells sorted from blood. The receptors originated from a human donor in good health.

The count of this clone is one. The rearrangement joins TRBV7-6 to TRBJ2-7; weak D call: TRBD2 (6 bases). Germline V CDR1 and CDR2: SGHVS, FNYEAQ. The CDR3 is 16 amino acids. The V end lost 2 bases, the J end lost 2 bases, and 16 bases lay between the germline ends. The DNA of the CDR3 is TGTGCCAGCAGCTTACGTCGGGACTCACCCCCCTACGAGCAGTACTTC. Its translation is CASSLRRDSPPYEQYF.

The chain uses TRBV2 and TRBJ2-2; D not certain. Germline CDR1 and CDR2: SNHLY and FYNNEI. The CDR3 extends over 13 amino acids. V lost 3 bases and J lost 6, with 8 bases in between. The CDR3 DNA sequence: TGTGCCAGCAGTGATAGTCTCTCCGGGGAGCTGTTTTTT. Encoded protein: CASSDSLSGELFF. Combining the CDR3 with reference TRBV2 and TRBJ2-2 gives the whole variable domain EPEVTQTPSHQVTQMGQEVILRCVPISNHLYFYWYRQILGQKVEFLVSFYNNEISEKSEIFDDQFSVERPDGSNFTLKIRSTKLEDSAMYFCASSDSLSGELFFGEGSRLTVL.

This chain connects TRBV25-1 to TRBJ1-1, with 7 positions matching TRBD1. There are 15 residues in the CDR3. The V and J ends lost 6 bases and 0 bases, in that order; junction bases with no gene match: 7. CDR1 MGHDK and CDR2 SYGVNS come from the germline V gene. As DNA, the CDR3 is TGTGCCAGCAGCAAACCAGGGGGAATGAACACTGAAGCTTTCTTT. Encoded protein: CASSKPGGMNTEAFF. The variable domain in full, with the rest retrieved from reference TRBV25-1 and TRBJ1-1, is EADIYQTPRYLVIGTGKKITLECSQTMGHDKMYWYQQDPGMELHLIHYSYGVNSTEKGDLSSESTVSRIRTEHFPLTLESARPSHTSQYLCASSKPGGMNTEAFFGQGTRLTVV.

The V gene is TRBV27, the J gene TRBJ2-7; D is perhaps TRBD1 (5 bases). V lost 5 bases and J 2 bases, leaving 16 bases between the germline ends. The germline V gene encodes CDR1 MNHEY and CDR2 SMNVEV (reference sequence). This CDR3 region has 15 residues. The CDR3 loop reads CASSTREFQAYEQYF. For the CDR3, the DNA is TGTGCCAGCAGTACCAGGGAATTTCAGGCCTACGAGCAGTACTTC.

J is TRBJ1-5 and V is TRBV6-5; no clear D gene. This CDR3 contains 13 residues. Germline assignment: CDR1 MNHEY and CDR2 SVGAGI. The V end lost 6 bases, the J end lost 4 bases, and 10 bases lay between the germline ends. The CDR3 sequence: CASSPEVNQPQHF. CDR3 in DNA: TGTGCCAGCAGCCCAGAAGTGAATCAGCCCCAGCATTTT.

The chain recombines TRBV9 with TRBJ1-1; D remains unclear. Per germline, CDR1 SGDLS and CDR2 YYNGEE. There are 13 residues in the CDR3. Trimming cost V 3 bases and J 4 bases, with 10 bases left between them. The CDR3, as DNA: TGTGCCAGCAGCGCGGGTTCCTCCACTGAAGCTTTCTTT. Its protein is CASSAGSSTEAFF.

The chain combines TRBV4-1 with TRBJ1-5; perhaps TRBD1 as D (6 bases). V shed 2 bases and J shed 1 base, with 18 bases lying between them. CDR1 is MGHRA and CDR2 is YSYEKL in the germline V gene. This CDR3 contains 18 residues. The CDR3 spells CASSQYDRKFSSNQPQHF. In DNA, the CDR3 is TGCGCCAGCAGCCAATACGACAGGAAATTTAGCAGCAATCAGCCCCAGCATTTT.

A remark on this clone: Other DNA sequences in this specimen translate into the identical CDR3. This chain uses TRBV5-6 with TRBJ2-7; 9 bases match TRBD1. This CDR3 region has 14 residues. With V trimmed by 3 bases and J by 4 bases, 5 bases remained unmatched. Germline V gene lookup returns CDR1 SGHDT and CDR2 YYEEEE. CDR3 in DNA: TGTGCCAGCAGCTCCGGGACAGGGTTTTACGAGCAGTACTTC. Amino acid sequence: CASSSGTGFYEQYF.

V is TRBV6-1 and J is TRBJ2-7; tentative D call: TRBD1 (5 bases). The ends were cut back, 6 bases at V and 3 bases at J, with 12 bases in the middle. CDR1 and CDR2 (germline): MNHNS, SASEGT. This CDR3 is 13 amino acids long. Here the CDR3 reads CASSQGIVYEQYF. CDR3 coding DNA: TGTGCCAGCAGCCAGGGTATCGTCTACGAGCAGTACTTC.

Regarding this clone: The same CDR3 arises from other DNA sequences in this sample as well. V usage is TRBV25-1 and J usage is TRBJ2-5; D uncertain. Germline V gene sequence: CDR1 MGHDK, CDR2 SYGVNS. V was shortened by 5 bases and J by 4 bases, with 2 bases between the two germline ends. This CDR3 contains 10 residues. CDR3 amino acids: CASSLETQYF. The CDR3 coding sequence is TGTGCCAGCAGTCTAGAGACCCAGTACTTC.

The chain recombines TRBV6-1 with TRBJ2-2; TRBD2 might be the D (6 bases). Germline loops: CDR1 MNHNS, CDR2 SASEGT. The V gene lost 4 bases and the J gene lost 4 bases, with 16 bases spanning the gap. The CDR3 is 16 amino acids. Written as DNA, the CDR3 is TGTGCCAGCAGTGGGTCGTGGGGGGAGAGCACCGGGGAGCTGTTTTTT. Its protein is CASSGSWGESTGELFF.

The chain is built from TRBV4-1 and TRBJ1-2; possible D gene TRBD1, 5 bases. This CDR3 is built from 15 residues. The germline CDR1 and CDR2 sequences are MGHRA and YSYEKL. V lost 1 base and J lost 4, with 13 bases in between. CDR3: CASSQGEVTAYGYTF. In nucleotides, the CDR3 is TGCGCCAGCAGCCAAGGTGAGGTGACAGCCTATGGCTACACCTTC.

This clone was seen just once. This chain uses TRBV5-4 with TRBJ2-7; 9 bases match TRBD2. V lost 4 bases and J lost 4; bases outside the gene matches: 9. The CDR3 loop spans 15 amino acids. The germline V gene encodes CDR1 SGHNT and CDR2 YYREEE (reference sequence). The CDR3 coding sequence is TGTGCCAGCAGCCCTGGGCGGGGGGGGCATTACGAGCAGTACTTC. Amino acid sequence: CASSPGRGGHYEQYF.

V gene TRBV18 combines with J gene TRBJ1-2; D unclear. The V end was cut by 0 bases, the J end by 4 bases, with 9 bases between. This CDR3 spans 14 amino acids. The germline CDR1 and CDR2 sequences are KGHSH and LQKENI. CDR3 nucleotides: TGTGCCAGCTCACCACCAGACACCCTCTATGGCTACACCTTC. Translated, it gives CASSPPDTLYGYTF.

In its sample, this clone was seen a few times. The genes are TRBV5-1 and TRBJ2-7, with unresolved D. Germline assignment: CDR1 SGHRS and CDR2 YFSETQ. The CDR3 is made up of 14 amino acids. Deletions cut 0 bases from V and 2 bases from J, with 9 bases between. CDR3: CASSLGRYTYEQYF. As DNA, the CDR3 is TGCGCCAGCAGCTTGGGACGCTACACCTACGAGCAGTACTTC.

The chain links TRBV6-6 to TRBJ1-1; D is undetermined. The CDR3 spans 13 residues. Trimming left V 3 bases short and J 1 base short, with 6 bases between. Germline lookup yields CDR1 MNHNY and CDR2 SVGAGI (reference sequence). The chain's CDR3 is CASSYTANTEAFF. CDR3 in DNA: TGTGCCAGCAGTTATACAGCGAACACTGAAGCTTTCTTT.

The V and J genes are TRBV29-1 and TRBJ2-2; 8 nucleotides agree with TRBD2. CDR1 is SQVTM, CDR2 ANQGSEA, per germline. CDR3 length: 15 amino acids. V shed 4 bases and J 4 bases; nucleotides not matched to a gene: 8. The CDR3: CSVVTRGETTGELFF. Written as DNA, the CDR3 is TGCAGCGTTGTAACGCGGGGGGAAACCACCGGGGAGCTGTTTTTT.

The chain uses TRBV19 and TRBJ1-5; no clear D. V was trimmed by 3 bases and J by 11 bases, leaving 20 bases between them. The CDR3 is 15 amino acids. Germline V gene lookup returns CDR1 LNHDA and CDR2 SQIVND (reference sequence). For the CDR3, the DNA is TGTGCCAGTAGTATCTTCCAGGACCCGATGGGAGCCCAGCATTTT. This encodes CASSIFQDPMGAQHF. Full variable domain (remainder filled in from reference TRBV19 and TRBJ1-5): DGGITQSPKYLFRKEGQNVTLSCEQNLNHDAMYWYRQDPGQGLRLIYYSQIVNDFQKGDIAEGYSVSREKKESFPLTVTSAQKNPTAFYLCASSIFQDPMGAQHFGDGTRLSIL.

This chain uses TRBV19 with TRBJ2-7; D not resolved. CDR1 is LNHDA and CDR2 is SQIVND in the germline V gene (reference sequence). The V end was cut by 3 bases, the J end by 6 bases, with 15 bases between. The CDR3 is 14 residues long. The CDR3 region is CASSIGGPSPEQYF. CDR3 DNA: TGTGCCAGTAGTATCGGCGGCCCTTCCCCCGAGCAGTACTTC.

V is TRBV6-5 and J is TRBJ2-7; D remains ambiguous. Looked up from germline, CDR1 is MNHEY and CDR2 is SVGAGI. V gave up 4 bases and J gave up 4 bases, with 20 bases separating them. The CDR3 length is 16 residues. CDR3 sequence (DNA): TGTGCCAGCAGTTCCCTATACACCGAGGAGACTTACGAGCAGTACTTC. Amino acids: CASSSLYTEETYEQYF.

The V gene is TRBV7-9, the J gene TRBJ2-7; a possible D gene is TRBD2 (6 bases). This CDR3 contains 12 residues. V lost 5 bases and J lost 5, with 10 bases in between. CDR1 is SEHNR, CDR2 FQNEAQ, per germline (reference sequence). This CDR3 reads CASSTGGNEQYF. DNA of the CDR3: TGTGCCAGCAGCACTGGGGGGAACGAGCAGTACTTC.

The chain is built from TRBV9 and TRBJ2-7; either TRBD1 or TRBD2 may supply D (6 bases each). Per the germline V gene, CDR1 is SGDLS and CDR2 is YYNGEE. With 3 bases removed from V and 7 bases from J, the gap between germline ends came to 14 bases. This CDR3 spans 13 amino acids. The CDR3 region has the DNA TGTGCCAGCAGCGGTAGGGGGGCTCAAGAGCAGTACTTC. Translating it yields CASSGRGAQEQYF.

This clone has just a few counts. This chain joins TRBV11-2 and TRBJ2-7; D gene uncertain. Trimming removed 6 bases at V and 0 bases at J, with 9 bases between. The germline CDR1 and CDR2 sequences are SGHAT and FQNNGV. The CDR3 totals 13 residues. The CDR3 protein is CASSYSSSYEQYF. The CDR3 nucleotides read TGTGCCAGCAGTTACTCGAGCTCCTACGAGCAGTACTTC.

CDR3 in DNA: TGTGCCAGCAGTGCGGGTACGGTGAGCACAGATACGCAGTATTTT. Translation: CASSAGTVSTDTQYF. V and J are TRBV27 and TRBJ2-3, with D perhaps matching TRBD2 (5 bases). Trimming shortened V by 5 bases and J by 0 bases, and 12 bases separated the two germline ends. This CDR3 has 15 residues. Germline CDR1 and CDR2: MNHEY and SMNVEV (reference sequence).